Below are 8 T cell receptor beta chains sequenced from a single sample in a study of blood T cell repertoires in COVID-19. Some clones are missing from TCRdb's copy, which holds only in-frame ones; the method was immunoSEQ multiplex PCR. The sample holds 250,000 to 300,000 clones, 75% to 95% seen once. Material: PBMCs or T cells enriched from blood (not recorded which). The receptors derive from a woman in her twenties or thirties who had recovered from COVID-19.

To note about this clone: One end of the junction is discordant with germline, which a read error may explain. The genes are TRBV11-2 and TRBJ1-2; 12 nucleotides match TRBD1. Looked up from germline, CDR1 is SGHAT and CDR2 is FQNNGV. This CDR3 is built from 14 residues. CDR3 DNA: TGTGCCAGCAGCTTAGTCCCCGGGACAGGGGGCGCAGCCTTC. Residues: CASSLVPGTGGAAF.

The chain has TRBV5-1 and TRBJ1-1; D is unresolved. Germline values: CDR1 SGHRS, CDR2 YFSETQ. The CDR3 consists of 13 residues. Between the trimmed V and J ends, which lost 0 bases and 7 bases, there was a span of 10 bases. CDR3 region: CASSLAIEGEAFF. The CDR3 DNA reads TGCGCCAGCAGCTTGGCCATAGAGGGTGAAGCTTTCTTT.

V gene TRBV5-1 combines with J gene TRBJ1-2; 8 bases align to TRBD1. This CDR3 spans 16 amino acids. Germline CDR1 reads SGHRS; CDR2 reads YFSETQ. Trimming cost V 5 bases and J 4 bases; bases outside gene matches: 13. This CDR3 is CASRRSRTGSVYGYTF. DNA for the CDR3: TGCGCCAGCAGACGGTCTAGGACAGGGTCCGTCTATGGCTACACCTTC. Supplemented by reference TRBV5-1 and TRBJ1-2, the full variable domain reads KAGVTQTPRYLIKTRGQQVTLSCSPISGHRSVSWYQQTPGQGLQFLFEYFSETQRNKGNFPGRFSGRQFSNSRSEMNVSTLELGDSALYLCASRRSRTGSVYGYTFGSGTRLTVV.

This clone was seen only once. This chain connects TRBV28 to TRBJ2-7, with 7 bases fitting TRBD2. Germline CDR1 is MDHEN and CDR2 is SYDVKM. V dropped 6 bases and J dropped 2; count of bases not matched to a gene: 7. The CDR3 runs to 14 residues. As DNA, the CDR3 is TGTGCCAGCAGCCAGCCGAGCGGGACCTACGAGCAGTACTTC. This codes for CASSQPSGTYEQYF.

The chain links TRBV7-2 to TRBJ1-1; tentative D call: TRBD1 (5 bases). The V and J ends lost 0 bases and 2 bases respectively, with 7 bases between them. Germline assignment: CDR1 SGHTA and CDR2 FQGNSA. The CDR3 spans 14 residues. The CDR3 spells CASSLAGLNTEAFF. The CDR3, as DNA: TGTGCCAGCAGCTTAGCGGGGCTCAACACTGAAGCTTTCTTT.

V and J are TRBV14 and TRBJ2-7, with D perhaps matching TRBD1 (5 bases). CDR1 SGHDN and CDR2 FVKESK come from the germline V gene. V was clipped by 1 base and J by 7 bases, with 17 bases between them. This CDR3 is built from 15 residues. CDR3 sequence: CASSQGKGQLAEQYF. Here the CDR3 DNA reads TGTGCCAGCAGCCAAGGAAAGGGGCAGTTGGCGGAGCAGTACTTC.

This clone showed up just a few times. The DNA for the CDR3 is TGTGCCAGCAGCCAACGCTCGTGGGCGGGAGGCGCGAACACCGGGGAGCTGTTTTTT. Amino acid sequence: CASSQRSWAGGANTGELFF. This chain connects TRBV4-2 to TRBJ2-2, with 8 bases fitting TRBD2. The germline CDR1 and CDR2 sequences are LGHNA and YNFKEQ. V gave up 2 bases and J gave up 0 bases; unmatched junction bases: 11. This CDR3 has 19 amino acids.

This clone was seen only once. J is TRBJ1-1 and V is TRBV29-1, with D maybe TRBD1 (5 bases). Germline loops: CDR1 SQVTM, CDR2 ANQGSEA. This CDR3 has 14 residues. V was trimmed by 4 bases and J by 0 bases, leaving 12 bases between them. CDR3 DNA: TGCAGCGTTGGGGGCAGGACCTTGAACACTGAAGCTTTCTTT. Residues: CSVGGRTLNTEAFF.